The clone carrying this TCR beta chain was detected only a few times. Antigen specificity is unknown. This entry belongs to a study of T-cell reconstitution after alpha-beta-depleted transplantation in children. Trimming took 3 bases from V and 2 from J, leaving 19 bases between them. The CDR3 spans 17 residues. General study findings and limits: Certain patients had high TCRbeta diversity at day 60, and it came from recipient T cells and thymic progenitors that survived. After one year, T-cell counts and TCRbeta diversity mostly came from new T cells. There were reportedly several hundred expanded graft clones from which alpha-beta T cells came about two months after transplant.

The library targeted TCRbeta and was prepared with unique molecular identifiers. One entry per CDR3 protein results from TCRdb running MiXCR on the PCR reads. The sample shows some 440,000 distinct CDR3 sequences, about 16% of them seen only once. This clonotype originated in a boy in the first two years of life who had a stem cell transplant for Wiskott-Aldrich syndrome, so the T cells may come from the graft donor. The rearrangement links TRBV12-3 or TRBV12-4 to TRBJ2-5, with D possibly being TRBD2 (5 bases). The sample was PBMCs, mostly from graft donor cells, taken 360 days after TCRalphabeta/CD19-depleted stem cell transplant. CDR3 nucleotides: TGTGCCAGCAGTTTGTCTGTAGGGCAAAGGACTCAAGAGACCCAGTACTTC. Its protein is CASSLSVGQRTQETQYF.